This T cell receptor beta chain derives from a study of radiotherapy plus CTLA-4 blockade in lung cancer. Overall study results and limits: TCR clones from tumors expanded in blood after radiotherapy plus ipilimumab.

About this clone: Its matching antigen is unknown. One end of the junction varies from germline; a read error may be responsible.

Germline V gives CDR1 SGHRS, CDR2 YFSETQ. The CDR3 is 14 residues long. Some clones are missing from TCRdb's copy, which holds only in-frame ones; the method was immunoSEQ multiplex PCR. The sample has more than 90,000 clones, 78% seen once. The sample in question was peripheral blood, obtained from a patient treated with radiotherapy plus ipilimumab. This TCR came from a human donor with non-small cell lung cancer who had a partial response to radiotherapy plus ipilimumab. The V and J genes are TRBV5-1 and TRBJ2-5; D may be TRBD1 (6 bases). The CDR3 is CASSPTGFQGTQYF. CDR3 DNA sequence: TGCGCCAGCAGCCCGACAGGTTTTCAAGGGACCCAGTACTTC.